This TCR beta chain was documented in a study of regulatory T cells in long-lasting Graves disease. Whole-study results and caveats: Newly diagnosed patients had higher TCR diversity than persistent Graves' patients did.

Germline-derived CDR1 and CDR2 are SGHAT and FQNNGV. The CDR3 totals 15 residues. Trimming removed 0 bases from V and 4 bases from J, with 12 bases in between. This clonotype was observed many times. The antigen remains unidentified. Time point given: newly diagnosed GD, antithyroid drugs for less than 3 months. PBMC RNA served as the TCR library source. Graves' disease diagnoses used American Thyroid Association guidelines. Arm-PCR with iRepertoire HTBI primers amplified the CDR3 regions for these TCR beta libraries. TCRdb reanalysed the multiplex PCR reads using MiXCR and keeps one entry per CDR3 protein. The sample consists of 550,000 to 650,000 distinct CDR3 sequences, 16% of them appearing once. These data were likewise used in another study, on T cells in Graves' hyperthyroidism and ophthalmopathy. That source reports: Together with thyroid ultrasound, orbital computed tomography, serum thyroxine and TRAb, clinical symptoms were used for diagnoses.

The chain joins TRBV11-2 to TRBJ1-2; D is undetermined. The sample was peripheral blood mononuclear cells (PBMCs), taken at new diagnosis, from a patient treated with antithyroid drugs. This clonotype was sampled from a man aged 18 to 29 with Graves disease. CDR3 in DNA: TGTGCCAGCAGCTTAGATCCGGGGAACGGCTATGGCTACACCTTC. This sequence encodes CASSLDPGNGYGYTF.